The 20 T cell receptor beta chains presented below share a single source sample, sequenced in a study of cytomegalovirus exposure and HLA in healthy donors (dated by TCRdb to 2015 to 2018). The library was obtained by the immunoSEQ multiplex PCR assay. The multiplex PCR relied on a mix of 60 forward primers for TCR Vbeta segments and 13 reverse primers for TCR Jbeta segments. TCRdb re-hosts the immuneACCESS table, in-frame sequences only. Its copies lack some clones; in the studies checked, an unresolved V gene accounts for under half of them, and the cause for the rest is not known. The sample data list some 87,000 clones, and 60% to 80% of these were observed just once. The biggest ten clones account for 6.5% to 8% of the sample. The sample consisted of PBMCs. These receptors were taken from a man in his fifties or sixties in good health and CMV-seropositive.

The chain employs TRBV7-8 and TRBJ2-5; 11 positions agree with TRBD2. The CDR3 covers 17 residues. In germline, CDR1 is SGHVS, CDR2 FQNEAQ. V dropped 1 base and J dropped 5; count of bases not matched to a gene: 9. CDR3 DNA sequence: TGTGCCAGCAGCTTAGGTGCGACTAGCGGGGTAGGGGAGACCCAGTACTTC. Its translation: CASSLGATSGVGETQYF.

The chain employs TRBV19 and TRBJ1-4; unclear D gene. The CDR3 has 15 residues. The germline V gene has CDR1 LNHDA and CDR2 SQIVND (reference sequence). Trimming left V 5 bases short and J 0 bases short, with 10 bases between. The CDR3 protein is CASSFPRATNEKLFF. The CDR3, as DNA: TGTGCCAGTAGTTTCCCCCGTGCAACTAATGAAAAACTGTTTTTT.

The rearrangement uses TRBV5-1 and TRBJ1-2; 10 bases fit TRBD1. This CDR3 contains 16 residues. V dropped 0 bases and J dropped 2; count of bases not matched to a gene: 4. The germline gives CDR1 SGHRS, CDR2 YFSETQ. CDR3 DNA: TGCGCCAGCAGCTTGGGCGGGACAGGGGCGAACTATGGCTACACCTTC. Translated: CASSLGGTGANYGYTF.

The chain joins TRBV27 to TRBJ2-3; 13 bases match TRBD2. The trim removed 5 bases at V and 0 bases at J, leaving 8 bases unmatched. The CDR3 spans 18 residues. The germline CDR1 and CDR2 sequences are MNHEY and SMNVEV (reference sequence). The CDR3 here is CASSPGTSGVLSTDTQYF. CDR3 bases: TGTGCCAGCAGTCCTGGGACTAGCGGGGTCCTTAGCACAGATACGCAGTATTTT.

About this clone: The junction and the germline gene differ at one end; a read error may be behind it. The V and J genes are TRBV9 and TRBJ1-5; D perhaps matches TRBD1 (6 bases). The CDR3 runs to 14 residues. The germline gives CDR1 SGDLS, CDR2 YYNGEE. CDR3 DNA sequence: TGTGCCAGCAGTACAGGGTCAGGCAATCAGCCCCAGAATTTT. It specifies CASSTGSGNQPQNF.

This chain uses TRBV5-5 with TRBJ1-2, with 7 positions matching TRBD1. Germline trimming cut 4 bases from V and 2 bases from J; bases unmatched to any gene: 5. The germline V gene encodes CDR1 SGHKS and CDR2 YYEKEE (reference sequence). This CDR3 has 14 residues. CDR3 nucleotide sequence: TGTGCCAGCAGCACTCCGACAGGGAACTATGGCTACACCTTC. Protein sequence: CASSTPTGNYGYTF.

The rearrangement joins TRBV7-2 to TRBJ2-3, with 7 bases fitting TRBD2. Germline V CDR1 and CDR2: SGHTA, FQGNSA. V trimming: 3 bases; J trimming: 3 bases; junction bases outside the gene matches: 0. The CDR3 spans 13 residues. CDR3 nucleotides: TGTGCCAGCAGCTTGGGACTAACAGATACGCAGTATTTT. It yields the protein CASSLGLTDTQYF.

This chain links TRBV27 with TRBJ1-5; 7 bases are a match to TRBD1. The CDR3 consists of 15 residues. With V trimmed by 7 bases and J by 3 bases, 9 bases remained unmatched. Per the germline V gene, CDR1 is MNHEY and CDR2 is SMNVEV (reference sequence). In nucleotides, the CDR3 is TGTGCCAGCAACAAACAGGGGACCAACAATCAGCCCCAGCATTTT. Translated, it gives CASNKQGTNNQPQHF.

As DNA, the CDR3 is TGTGCCAGCAGCTTAAGACAGGGTGAAGAAGATACGCAGTATTTT. Its protein product is CASSLRQGEEDTQYF. The rearrangement joins TRBV11-2 to TRBJ2-3, with TRBD1 identical over 7 bases. The CDR3 loop spans 15 amino acids. Trimming took 2 bases from V and 5 from J; bases not matched to a gene: 7. Germline V gene sequence: CDR1 SGHAT, CDR2 FQNNGV.

The chain uses TRBV28 and TRBJ1-1; D may be TRBD1 (5 bases). CDR3 length equals 15 residues. The V and J ends lost 1 base and 4 bases respectively, with 13 bases between them. CDR1 and CDR2 from the germline V gene are MDHEN and SYDVKM. The chain's CDR3 is CASSLSWGLVTEAFF. The CDR3 bases are TGTGCCAGCAGTTTATCCTGGGGACTGGTCACTGAAGCTTTCTTT.

This clone showed up just a few times. The chain carries TRBV5-6 and TRBJ2-7; 7 bases are a match to TRBD1. The ends lost 4 bases at V and 3 bases at J; junction bases unmatched: 10. Germline V gene sequence: CDR1 SGHDT, CDR2 YYEEEE. CDR3 length: 15 amino acids. CDR3 loop: CASSLSGTVSYEQYF. The DNA for the CDR3 is TGTGCCAGCAGCCTGTCCGGGACAGTAAGCTACGAGCAGTACTTC.

The chain combines TRBV5-1 with TRBJ1-2, with D possibly matching TRBD1 (6 bases). V dropped 0 bases and J dropped 0 bases, with 9 bases sitting between them. The germline V gene encodes CDR1 SGHRS and CDR2 YFSETQ. The CDR3 spans 15 residues. In DNA, the CDR3 is TGCGCCAGCAGCTTGGGGACAGCTACTAACTATGGCTACACCTTC. It yields the protein CASSLGTATNYGYTF.

The chain joins TRBV28 to TRBJ1-1; D possibly corresponds to TRBD1 (5 bases). The CDR3 spans 15 residues. Trimming stripped 5 bases from V and 3 bases from J, with 16 bases between. The germline gives CDR1 MDHEN, CDR2 SYDVKM. The CDR3 protein is CASSVGPGQHTEAFF. The CDR3, as DNA: TGTGCCAGCAGTGTCGGTCCAGGACAACACACTGAAGCTTTCTTT.

The rearrangement uses TRBV5-6 and TRBJ1-6; 7 nucleotides match TRBD1. The germline CDR1 and CDR2 sequences are SGHDT and YYEEEE. The CDR3 consists of 16 residues. Trimming cost V 2 bases and J 9 bases; bases outside gene matches: 11. CDR3: CASSFSFGTGVSPLHF. As DNA, the CDR3 is TGTGCCAGCAGCTTTTCGTTCGGAACAGGGGTTTCACCCCTCCACTTT.

The rearrangement joins TRBV4-2 to TRBJ1-6; a possible D gene is TRBD1 (5 bases). Trimming took off 0 bases at V and 7 bases at J, with 19 bases between the two ends. CDR1 and CDR2 from the germline V gene are LGHNA and YNFKEQ. There are 18 residues in the CDR3. CDR3 DNA: TGTGCCAGCAGCCAAGATTTAGTGAGAGACAGCTACAATTCACCCCTCCACTTT. Protein: CASSQDLVRDSYNSPLHF.

The chain combines TRBV27 with TRBJ2-7, with D possibly matching TRBD1 (5 bases). Trimming removed 2 bases from V and 2 bases from J, with 13 bases in between. The CDR3 contains 15 residues. The germline V gene encodes CDR1 MNHEY and CDR2 SMNVEV (reference sequence). CDR3 sequence (DNA): TGTGCCAGCAGTTTAGGTGTGGGGCCCACCTACGAGCAGTACTTC. This encodes CASSLGVGPTYEQYF.

CDR3 loop: CASSVQGANNEKLFF. The CDR3 DNA follows: TGTGCCAGCAGCGTACAGGGGGCTAATAATGAAAAACTGTTTTTT. The J gene is TRBJ1-4, the V gene TRBV9, with 8 bases matching TRBD1. The germline V gene encodes CDR1 SGDLS and CDR2 YYNGEE. The trim removed 1 base at V and 4 bases at J, leaving 3 bases unmatched. The CDR3 has 15 amino acids.

CDR3 loop: CASSEVGGGETQYF. Here the CDR3 DNA reads TGTGCCAGCAGTGAGGTCGGCGGGGGCGAGACCCAGTACTTC. V and J are TRBV6-1 and TRBJ2-5; D possibly corresponds to TRBD2 (7 bases). Germline V CDR1 and CDR2: MNHNS, SASEGT. The CDR3 has 14 amino acids. V was clipped by 3 bases and J by 5 bases, with 13 bases between them.

This clone was recorded a few times. The rearrangement links TRBV5-1 to TRBJ1-2; the match to TRBD1 covers 9 bases. The CDR3 totals 12 residues. With 1 base clipped from V and 8 bases from J, the junction kept 0 bases outside the gene matches. Germline V CDR1 and CDR2: SGHRS, YFSETQ. CDR3 amino acids: CASSLTGGGYTF. CDR3 sequence (DNA): TGCGCCAGCAGCTTGACAGGGGGCGGCTACACCTTC.

Points on this clone: Other DNA sequences from this sample encode an identical CDR3 as well. The V gene is TRBV19, the J gene TRBJ1-5; weak D call: TRBD1 (5 bases). Trimming left V 6 bases short and J 7 bases short, with 19 bases between. The CDR3 is 15 amino acids. Germline V gives CDR1 LNHDA, CDR2 SQIVND (reference sequence). The CDR3 DNA sequence: TGTGCCAGTAGCCCAAGCGGGGCGCTCGGCCAGCCCCAGCATTTT. Its protein is CASSPSGALGQPQHF.